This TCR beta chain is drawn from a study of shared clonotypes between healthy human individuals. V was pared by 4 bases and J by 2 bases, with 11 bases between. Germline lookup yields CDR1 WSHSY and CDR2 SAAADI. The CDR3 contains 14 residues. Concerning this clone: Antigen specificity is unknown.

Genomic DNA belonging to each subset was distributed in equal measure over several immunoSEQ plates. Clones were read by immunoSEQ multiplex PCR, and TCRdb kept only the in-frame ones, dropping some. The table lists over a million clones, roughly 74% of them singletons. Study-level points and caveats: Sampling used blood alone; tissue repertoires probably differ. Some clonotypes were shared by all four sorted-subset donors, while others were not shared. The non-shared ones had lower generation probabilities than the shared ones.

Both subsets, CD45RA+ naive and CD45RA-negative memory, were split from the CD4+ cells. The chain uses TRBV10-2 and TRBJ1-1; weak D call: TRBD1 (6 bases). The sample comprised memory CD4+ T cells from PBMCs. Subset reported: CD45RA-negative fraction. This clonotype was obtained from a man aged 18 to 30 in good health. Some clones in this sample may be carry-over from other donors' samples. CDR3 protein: CASSVDRRNTEAFF. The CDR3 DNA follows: TGCGCCAGCAGTGTGGACAGACGCAACACTGAAGCTTTCTTT.